The entry that follows covers one TCR beta chain sequence. Its antigen remains unknown. The germline and genes are mouse ones. This specimen comes from a study of CD8+ T cells in alopecia areata. Whole-study context: Spontaneous alopecia affected the roughly 6-12-month-old C3H/HeJ graft donors, whose skin was transplanted to roughly 6-11-week-old female C3H/HeJ mice. Overall study results and limits: Scalp sample sequencing also detects resident alphabeta T cells of normal skin. In lesional scalp, particularly from alopecia totalis/universalis, clonality was higher than in normal scalp. TCR sharing across patients was less clear than in mice, possibly HLA-related.

Sequencing templates came from extracted RNA that was reverse transcribed into cDNA. The table came from immunoSEQ multiplex PCR; TCRdb's copy has only in-frame clones and leaves some out. The sample includes about 3,000 clones, none of them occurring once. The time point was: mouse skin 3 weeks after grafting. The clonotype was recovered from a C3H/HeJ mouse with alopecia areata. MHC haplotype of the mouse line: H2-k. The input for sequencing was skin, taken at week 3.

The CDR3 here is CASGELPPGQGVPDYTF. The sequenced part of the CDR3 DNA is TGTGCCAGCGGTGAACTCCCCCCGGGACAGGGAGTCCCC. The chain employs TRBV13-2 and TRBJ1-2; TRBD1 matches 9 bases. Sequencing ends 4 residues short of the CDR3 end; the germline J gene provides the rest. Germline CDR1 reads NNHNN; CDR2 reads SYGAGS (reference sequence). CDR3 length: 17 residues.